The T cell receptor beta chain under discussion was sequenced for a study of T cells after yellow fever vaccination. In its sample, this clonotype was seen a few times. The target antigen is unknown. They built TCR cDNA with 5'RACE template switching, a step that put in a universal primer site and UMIs. MiXCR, run by TCRdb on the 5' RACE reads, gives a single entry per CDR3 protein. Among 620,000 or so distinct CDR3 sequences listed, 9% to 15% were seen once. Per germline, CDR1 WSHSY and CDR2 SAAADI. This CDR3 is built from 13 residues. After removal of 6 bases from V and 8 bases from J, the junction contained 4 bases not matched to a gene. Study-wide points: Clonotypes found in both CD4 and CD8 compartments made up a small share. The secondary response showed a weaker magnitude and a faster peak, day 5 versus 15.

The material was PBMCs, obtained on the day of the yellow fever booster vaccination. The receptor's source is a young man who received the YFV17D yellow fever vaccine. The V gene is TRBV10-2, the J gene TRBJ2-1; 10 bases fit TRBD2. The CDR3 reads CASRLAGVYEQFF. Written as DNA, the CDR3 is TGCGCCAGCAGGCTAGCGGGAGTATATGAGCAGTTCTTC.